The present TCR beta chain was sequenced within a study of immune evolution from preneoplasia to lung adenocarcinoma. The study, taken as a whole, reports: Clonality was highest in normal lung, lower in later-stage lesions apparently.

Germline values: CDR1 SQVTM, CDR2 ANQGSEA. The ends were cut back, 0 bases at V and 3 bases at J, with 9 bases in the middle. The CDR3 length is 13 residues. Generated by immunoSEQ multiplex PCR, the TCRdb table keeps only in-frame clones and is missing some. The sample carries 10,000 or so clones, about three quarters recorded once. In regard to this clone: Its specificity is not known.

Sequencing was performed on FFPE lung adenocarcinoma in situ tissue. J is TRBJ2-7 and V is TRBV29-1, with no clear D. The sequence derives from a person between 60 and 80 years old with lung adenocarcinoma. The CDR3 reads CSVEDSGSYEQYF. CDR3 sequence (DNA): TGCAGCGTTGAAGATTCCGGAAGCTACGAGCAGTACTTC.